These 8 T cell receptor beta chains share one sample of origin, sequenced in a study of blood T cell repertoires in COVID-19. The repertoire was sequenced with immunoSEQ multiplex PCR; TCRdb's copy has only in-frame clones and lacks some. The data show about 120,000 clones, 80% to 90% seen once. Sequencing used peripheral blood. The receptors originated from a woman aged 45-59 years with active or convalescent COVID-19.

The genes are TRBV14 and TRBJ1-2; TRBD1 matches 7 bases. This CDR3 is 15 amino acids long. Germline trimming cut 4 bases from V and 5 bases from J; bases unmatched to any gene: 10. The germline V gene has CDR1 SGHDN and CDR2 FVKESK. CDR3 in DNA: TGTGCCAGCAGCCTCGAGGGCGGGACAGTATATGGCTACACCTTC. It translates to CASSLEGGTVYGYTF.

Note on this clone: One end of the junction is discordant with germline, which a read error may explain. The chain employs TRBV24-1 and TRBJ1-2; D call uncertain. Germline V CDR1 and CDR2: KGHDR, SFDVKD. The CDR3 has 11 amino acids. CDR3 amino acids: CATSDLRGLGF. The DNA for the CDR3 is TGTGCCACCAGTGATTTGCGGGGTTTGGGGTTC.

CDR3 DNA: TGTGCCAGCAGCTTAGAGGGACAGGCATCCGAGCAGTACTTC. Its protein is CASSLEGQASEQYF. This rearrangement joins TRBV7-6 to TRBJ2-7, with TRBD1 identical over 8 bases. The trim removed 1 base at V and 6 bases at J, leaving 5 bases unmatched. This CDR3 is built from 14 residues. Germline values: CDR1 SGHVS, CDR2 FNYEAQ. Full variable domain (missing parts from reference TRBV7-6 and TRBJ2-7): GAGVSQSPRYKVTKRGQDVALRCDPISGHVSLYWYRQALGQGPEFLTYFNYEAQQDKSGLPNDRFSAERPEGSISTLTIQRTEQRDSAMYRCASSLEGQASEQYFGPGTRLTVT.

The V and J genes are TRBV5-1 and TRBJ2-1; no firm D call. The CDR3 covers 14 residues. V was trimmed by 2 bases and J by 6 bases, leaving 12 bases between them. Per germline, CDR1 SGHRS and CDR2 YFSETQ. The CDR3 DNA reads as TGCGCCAGCAGCTTAGCGCCGAAAATCAATGAGCAGTTCTTC. This codes for CASSLAPKINEQFF.

This clone occurred once. This chain joins TRBV19 and TRBJ2-5; 8 positions match TRBD2. The CDR3 totals 15 residues. The ends lost 3 bases at V and 2 bases at J; junction bases unmatched: 5. The germline CDR1 and CDR2 sequences are LNHDA and SQIVND (reference sequence). This chain's CDR3 is CASSMASGLQETQYF. The CDR3 nucleotides are TGTGCCAGTAGTATGGCTAGCGGGCTACAAGAGACCCAGTACTTC.

The CDR3 region is CASSVGWSLEPQHF. In DNA form, the CDR3 reads TGTGCCAGCAGCGTAGGGTGGAGCTTGGAGCCCCAGCATTTT. The J gene is TRBJ1-5, the V gene TRBV9; D gene ambiguous. The CDR3 spans 14 residues. Looked up from germline, CDR1 is SGDLS and CDR2 is YYNGEE. V shed 0 bases and J shed 8 bases, with 12 bases lying between them.

DNA for the CDR3: TGTGCCAGCACAGACAGAGGCGAATATGGCTACACCTTC. It codes for CASTDRGEYGYTF. J is TRBJ1-2 and V is TRBV19; D possibly corresponds to TRBD1 (5 bases). V shed 9 bases and J shed 5 bases, with 16 bases lying between them. The CDR3 totals 13 residues. Germline CDR1 and CDR2: LNHDA and SQIVND (reference sequence). Full variable domain (missing parts from reference TRBV19 and TRBJ1-2): DGGITQSPKYLFRKEGQNVTLSCEQNLNHDAMYWYRQDPGQGLRLIYYSQIVNDFQKGDIAEGYSVSREKKESFPLTVTSAQKNPTAFYLCASTDRGEYGYTFGSGTRLTVV.

The chain combines TRBV4-2 with TRBJ1-3; D is perhaps TRBD1 (6 bases). Germline CDR1 reads LGHNA; CDR2 reads YNFKEQ. The CDR3 totals 15 residues. V was clipped by 6 bases and J by 2 bases, with 14 bases between them. In DNA, the CDR3 is TGTGCCAGCAGTCAAAAACAGGGCCCTGGAAACACCATATATTTT. The encoded protein is CASSQKQGPGNTIYF.